These 15 T cell receptor beta chains were sequenced from one sample in a study of blood T cell repertoires in COVID-19. Here immunoSEQ multiplex PCR was the method, and the copy in TCRdb shows in-frame clones only, minus some. The repertoire has 98,000 or so clones, 90% to 95% of them found once; the top ten carry 5% to 6.5%. Sequencing was carried out using peripheral blood. The receptor source for this set is a human donor in a cohort sampled during active COVID-19.

The rearrangement links TRBV5-4 to TRBJ1-2, with D possibly being TRBD1 (6 bases). V dropped 0 bases and J dropped 2 bases, with 17 bases sitting between them. Per the germline V gene, CDR1 is SGHNT and CDR2 is YYREEE (reference sequence). The CDR3 extends over 17 amino acids. The CDR3, as DNA: TGTGCCAGCAGCTTGGATTGGGGGGGGGCGCGGAACTATGGCTACACCTTC. Amino acid sequence: CASSLDWGGARNYGYTF.

The count of this clone is one. V and J are TRBV19 and TRBJ2-1; 12 nucleotides agree with TRBD2. Per germline, CDR1 LNHDA and CDR2 SQIVND (reference sequence). The CDR3 runs 15 residues. J lost 6 bases, V lost 6 bases, and 6 bases had no gene match. The CDR3 coding sequence is TGTGCCAGTAGGCCCACTAGCGGGGGGTCCAATGAGCAGTTCTTC. The encoded protein is CASRPTSGGSNEQFF.

The chain has TRBV30 and TRBJ1-4; the D gene is possibly TRBD1 (6 bases). The germline V gene has CDR1 GTSNPN and CDR2 SVGIG (reference sequence). This CDR3 comprises 13 residues. The germline V and J ends were trimmed by 0 bases and 12 bases, with 14 bases remaining between them. CDR3 residues: CAWSVRRGGELFF. Written as DNA, the CDR3 is TGTGCCTGGAGTGTACGCAGGGGAGGGGAACTGTTTTTT.

This chain joins TRBV5-6 and TRBJ2-5; no clear D gene. Per the germline V gene, CDR1 is SGHDT and CDR2 is YYEEEE. V was cut by 2 bases and J by 5 bases, with 7 bases left in between. There are 12 residues in the CDR3. This chain's CDR3 is CASSFGKETQYF. The CDR3 nucleotides read TGTGCCAGCAGCTTCGGTAAGGAGACCCAGTACTTC.

The gene calls are TRBV9 and TRBJ1-6, with D unresolved. The V gene's germline CDR1 is SGDLS and CDR2 YYNGEE. There are 14 residues in the CDR3. The V end was cut by 4 bases, the J end by 7 bases, with 12 bases between. Here the CDR3 reads CASSPQVGNSPLHF. CDR3 in DNA: TGTGCCAGCAGCCCGCAGGTTGGCAATTCACCCCTCCACTTT.

CDR3 sequence (DNA): TGCGCCAGCAGCGGGGGACAGGGGGCGAAAACTGAAGCTTTCTTT. It codes for CASSGGQGAKTEAFF. V and J are TRBV5-1 and TRBJ1-1; 12 nucleotides align to TRBD1. In germline, CDR1 is SGHRS, CDR2 YFSETQ. V gave up 4 bases and J gave up 5 bases; unmatched junction bases: 6. CDR3 size: 15 residues.

V usage is TRBV29-1 and J usage is TRBJ2-1; TRBD2 matches at 10 bases. J gave up 2 bases and V 5 bases, and 9 bases lay outside the gene matches. Looked up from germline, CDR1 is SQVTM and CDR2 is ANQGSEA. The CDR3 covers 16 residues. The CDR3 is CSVFLLAGGTYNEQFF. The CDR3 bases are TGCAGCGTTTTCCTATTAGCGGGAGGAACCTACAATGAGCAGTTCTTC.

The chain combines TRBV27 with TRBJ2-3; 12 nucleotides match TRBD2. With 2 bases clipped from V and 5 bases from J, the junction kept 5 bases outside the gene matches. The CDR3 is made up of 16 amino acids. Germline-derived CDR1 and CDR2 are MNHEY and SMNVEV (reference sequence). CDR3 protein: CASSLILAGGQDTQYF. The CDR3 DNA reads as TGTGCCAGCAGTTTAATTCTAGCGGGGGGGCAAGATACGCAGTATTTT.

This clone has only one observation. V is TRBV6-5 and J is TRBJ2-1; D unresolved. Germline V gives CDR1 MNHEY, CDR2 SVGAGI. Trimming took off 5 bases at V and 0 bases at J, with 11 bases between the two ends. The CDR3 totals 15 residues. CDR3 amino acids: CASSRRRPSYNEQFF. CDR3 nucleotide sequence: TGTGCCAGCAGTCGACGGAGACCCTCCTACAATGAGCAGTTCTTC.

This chain links TRBV7-8 with TRBJ1-5; D perhaps matches TRBD1 (6 bases). V lost 5 bases and J lost 0, with 8 bases in between. Germline loops: CDR1 SGHVS, CDR2 FQNEAQ. The CDR3 consists of 14 residues. The CDR3 here is CASSLQGSNQPQHF. The CDR3 nucleotides read TGTGCCAGCAGCCTACAGGGTAGCAATCAGCCCCAGCATTTT. The variable domain in full, completed from reference TRBV7-8 and TRBJ1-5, reads GAGVSQSPRYKVAKRGQDVALRCDPISGHVSLFWYQQALGQGPEFLTYFQNEAQLDKSGLPSDRFFAERPEGSVSTLKIQRTQQEDSAVYLCASSLQGSNQPQHFGDGTRLSIL.

The CDR3 DNA reads as TGTGCCAGTAGTATACCACGGGGGGTTAAGGACTATGGCTACACCTTC. Translating gives CASSIPRGVKDYGYTF. The chain has TRBV19 and TRBJ1-2; maybe TRBD1 (5 bases). V lost 2 bases to trimming and J lost 3 bases, with 16 bases between them. The CDR3 sequence is 16 residues long. CDR1 and CDR2 from the germline V gene are LNHDA and SQIVND (reference sequence).

The chain is built from TRBV27 and TRBJ2-7; 7 bases are shared with TRBD1. In germline, CDR1 is MNHEY, CDR2 SMNVEV (reference sequence). J lost 3 bases, V lost 0 bases, and 2 bases had no gene match. CDR3 length equals 14 residues. This chain's CDR3 is CASSLSGQLYEQYF. The CDR3 DNA reads TGTGCCAGCAGTTTATCGGGACAGCTCTACGAGCAGTACTTC.

The CDR3: CASRFGRAVNSPLHF. The CDR3 DNA sequence: TGTGCCAGCAGGTTCGGCAGGGCGGTTAATTCACCCCTCCACTTT. The V call is TRBV25-1, the J call TRBJ1-6; TRBD1 might be the D (5 bases). The CDR3 covers 15 residues. The V gene's germline CDR1 is MGHDK and CDR2 SYGVNS. With 6 bases removed from V and 6 bases from J, the gap between germline ends came to 15 bases.

The table lists this clone with a count of one. The rearrangement uses TRBV10-3 and TRBJ2-6; weak D call: TRBD1 (6 bases). Trimming took 8 bases from V and 0 from J, leaving 17 bases between them. This CDR3 has 17 amino acids. Germline-derived CDR1 and CDR2 are ENHRY and SYGVKD. As DNA, the CDR3 is TGTGCCATCTCCTCGGGACAATCACTCTCTGGGGCCAACGTCCTGACTTTC. Encoded protein: CAISSGQSLSGANVLTF.

This clone showed up just once. The V and J genes are TRBV4-1 and TRBJ2-3; possibly TRBD1 for D (6 bases). Trimming cost V 4 bases and J 0 bases, with 11 bases left between them. Germline V gene sequence: CDR1 MGHRA, CDR2 YSYEKL. The CDR3 covers 15 residues. CDR3 in DNA: TGCGCCAGCAGCCCCGGACAGTTTAGCACAGATACGCAGTATTTT. Its protein product is CASSPGQFSTDTQYF.